The following is a T cell receptor (beta chain) sequence with its context. Participant ages covered roughly 18 to 89 years across about 22 US areas. Sequencing used immunoSEQ multiplex PCR; TCRdb keeps in-frame clones, though not all of them. The table includes around 250,000 clones, around 80% detected once. The sample originates from a study of blood T cell repertoires in COVID-19. CDR3 length equals 15 residues. V lost 5 bases, J lost 4 bases, and 7 bases stayed unmatched. The germline V gene has CDR1 SNHLY and CDR2 FYNNEI. Sequencing used PBMCs or T cells enriched from blood (not recorded which). The chain is built from TRBV2 and TRBJ2-1; 8 bases align to TRBD1. The receptor comes from a man aged 30-40 years with acute COVID-19. CDR3 sequence (DNA): TGTGCCAGCAGTTACGGACAGGGCCAATACAATGAGCAGTTCTTC. It codes for CASSYGQGQYNEQFF.